This T cell receptor beta chain was sequenced in a study of CD8+ T cells in alopecia areata. CDR3 length equals 15 residues. V dropped 0 bases and J dropped 3 bases, with 12 bases sitting between them. Germline V gene sequence: CDR1 LGHNA, CDR2 YNFKEQ. Regarding this clone: Its matching antigen is unknown.

Regarding the study as a whole: Whereas mice showed it more clearly, TCR sharing across patients was murkier, possibly because of HLA. For lesional scalp, especially alopecia totalis/universalis, clonality was higher than in normal scalp.

The investigators collected lesional scalp punch biopsies and peripheral blood from alopecia areata patients. RNA extraction was followed by reverse transcription into cDNA, which acted as the sequencing template. Measured with immunoSEQ multiplex PCR; TCRdb has only the in-frame clones, and not every one. The data contain under 250,000 clones, about 60% of them singletons. The source was CD4+ T cells sorted from blood, collected at week 0. This TCR derives from a human donor with alopecia areata. J is TRBJ2-7 and V is TRBV4-2; D not resolved. The DNA of the CDR3 is TGTGCCAGCAGCCAAGATTTACAGAACCTCTACGAGCAGTACTTC. Its translation is CASSQDLQNLYEQYF.